The next 8 T cell receptor beta chains were all read from a single sample in a study of blood T cells in healthy people across ages. Through a sample-barcoded 5' primer and a J-beta primer mix, a second PCR was run for roughly 6 to 12 cycles. TCRdb reprocessed the 5' RACE reads with MiXCR, giving one entry per CDR3 protein. The sample shows some 710,000 distinct CDR3 sequences, less than 60% of them seen only once. Sequenced material: blood. Receptors originate from an elderly man in good health.

The CDR3 protein is CASSPSGRANEQYF. Here the CDR3 DNA reads TGTGCCAGCAGCCCCAGCGGGAGGGCCAACGAGCAGTACTTC. The J gene is TRBJ2-7, the V gene TRBV7-9; 10 bases are a match to TRBD2. The CDR3 is 14 residues long. Trimming cost V 5 bases and J 5 bases; bases outside gene matches: 6. CDR1 and CDR2 from the germline V gene are SEHNR and FQNEAQ (reference sequence).

The J gene is TRBJ2-5, the V gene TRBV5-1, with a possible D match to TRBD2 (5 bases). With the DNA end fitting TRBJ2-7 better, the J assignment may be wrong. The CDR3 totals 17 residues. Germline assignment: CDR1 SGHRS and CDR2 YFSETQ. DNA of the CDR3: TGCGCCAGCAGCCCCGTCGAGGTTGCGGGCGGTCGGTACGAGCAGTACTTC. Its protein is CASSPVEVAGGRYEQYF.

For the CDR3, the DNA is TGCAGTGCTAGTACCGGGCTCGGGCAGCCCCAGCATTTT. Protein: CSASTGLGQPQHF. The V gene is TRBV20-1, the J gene TRBJ1-5; D not certain. This CDR3 is 13 amino acids long. Germline values: CDR1 DFQATT, CDR2 SNEGSKA (reference sequence). Trimming removed 3 bases at V and 7 bases at J, with 13 bases between.

The rearrangement joins TRBV28 to TRBJ2-7; D is undetermined. Trimming took 5 bases from V and 3 from J, leaving 14 bases between them. From germline, CDR1 is MDHEN and CDR2 SYDVKM. This CDR3 is built from 14 residues. CDR3 nucleotides: TGTGCCAGCAGTCCCGCTTTCAGGCACTACGAGCAGTACTTC. It specifies CASSPAFRHYEQYF. Using reference TRBV28 and TRBJ2-7 for the parts outside the CDR3, the full variable domain is DVKVTQSSRYLVKRTGEKVFLECVQDMDHENMFWYRQDPGLGLRLIYFSYDVKMKEKGDIPEGYSVSREKKERFSLILESASTNQTSMYLCASSPAFRHYEQYFGPGTRLTVT.

The rearrangement joins TRBV5-5 to TRBJ2-2; weak D call: TRBD2 (5 bases). Trimming cost V 0 bases and J 6 bases, with 12 bases left between them. This CDR3 is 15 amino acids long. Germline assignment: CDR1 SGHKS and CDR2 YYEKEE (reference sequence). The CDR3 protein is CASSLGLRESGELFF. The CDR3 DNA is TGTGCCAGCAGCTTGGGTTTAAGGGAGTCCGGGGAGCTGTTTTTT.

J is TRBJ2-5 and V is TRBV24-1, with 9 positions matching TRBD2. CDR3 length: 15 residues. CDR1 is KGHDR and CDR2 is SFDVKD in the germline V gene. V was clipped by 5 bases and J by 11 bases; unmatched bases: 14. CDR3 sequence reads: CATSATREGHNEQYF. The CDR3 DNA reads as TGTGCCACCAGTGCGACGCGGGAGGGCCACAATGAGCAGTACTTC.

V gene TRBV20-1 combines with J gene TRBJ2-1; maybe TRBD2 (6 bases). V lost 3 bases and J 7 bases, leaving 16 bases between the germline ends. CDR1 is DFQATT and CDR2 is SNEGSKA in the germline V gene (reference sequence). CDR3 length: 14 residues. The CDR3 DNA is TGCAGTGCTAGTGGGAGTAGCGGTATTAATGAGCAGTTCTTC. It codes for CSASGSSGINEQFF.

This chain joins TRBV2 and TRBJ2-4; no firm D call. Trimming removed 4 bases from V and 4 bases from J, with 8 bases in between. The CDR3 totals 13 residues. Germline-derived CDR1 and CDR2 are SNHLY and FYNNEI. The CDR3 region has the DNA TGTGCCAGCAGTGTTGCTAGAAAAAACATTCAGTACTTC. This sequence encodes CASSVARKNIQYF.